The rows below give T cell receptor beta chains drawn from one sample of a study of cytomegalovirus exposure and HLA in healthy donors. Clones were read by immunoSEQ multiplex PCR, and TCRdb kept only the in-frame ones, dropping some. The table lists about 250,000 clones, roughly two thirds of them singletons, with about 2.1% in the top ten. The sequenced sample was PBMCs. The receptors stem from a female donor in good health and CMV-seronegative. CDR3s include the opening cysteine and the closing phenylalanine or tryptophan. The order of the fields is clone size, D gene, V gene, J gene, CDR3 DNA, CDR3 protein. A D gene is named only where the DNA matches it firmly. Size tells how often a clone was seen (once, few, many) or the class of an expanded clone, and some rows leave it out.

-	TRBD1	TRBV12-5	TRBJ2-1	TGTGCTAGTGGTTTTCGGCTCCGGGACAGCGACTTCATGTACAATGAGCAGTTCTTC	CASGFRLRDSDFMYNEQFF
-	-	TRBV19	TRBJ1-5	TGTGCCAGTATGAAACAGGGTAAGGGCAATCAGCCCCAGCATTTT	CASMKQGKGNQPQHF
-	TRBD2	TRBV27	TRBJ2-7	TGTGCCAGCAGTTCTACAAGCGGGAGTTACGAGCAGTACTTC	CASSSTSGSYEQYF
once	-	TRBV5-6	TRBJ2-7	TGTGCCAGCAGCTTGTGGAGAATCGTTTACGAGCAGTACTTC	CASSLWRIVYEQYF
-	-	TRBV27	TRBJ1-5	TGTGCCAGCAGTTTAGGGTCAGGGTGGAATCAGCCCCAGCATTTT	CASSLGSGWNQPQHF
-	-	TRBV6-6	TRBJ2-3	TGTGCCAGCACAGCTGAACGGGGCACAGATACGCAGTATTTT	CASTAERGTDTQYF
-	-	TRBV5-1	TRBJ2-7	TGCGCCAGCAGCTTGGGAAATACAGGTGAGCAGTACTTC	CASSLGNTGEQYF
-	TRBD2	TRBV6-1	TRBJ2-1	TGTGCCAGCAGTGAAGACGGATTAGCGGGAAGGGAGCAGTTCTTC	CASSEDGLAGREQFF
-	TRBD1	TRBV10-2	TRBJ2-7	TGCGCCAGCAGACCGTCTCTTGGGACAGGGAGGGACGAGCAGTACTTC	CASRPSLGTGRDEQYF
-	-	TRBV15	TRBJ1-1	TGTGCCACCAGCAGAACCTTCCCGGGAGATGGCACTGAAGCTTTCTTT	CATSRTFPGDGTEAFF
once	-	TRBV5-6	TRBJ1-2	TGTGCCAGCAGCGAGGAAGGCAGGGCCATGGGCTACACCTTC	CASSEEGRAMGYTF
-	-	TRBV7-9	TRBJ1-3	TGTGCCAGCAGCTTCAGAACCGGAAACACCATATATTTT	CASSFRTGNTIYF
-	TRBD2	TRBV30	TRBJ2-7	TGTGCCTGGGCCACTAGCGGGACGTTCAACGAGCAGTACTTC	CAWATSGTFNEQYF
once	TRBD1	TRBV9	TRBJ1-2	TGTGCCAGCAGCGACCGGGACAGGGTGGGAAGCTATGGCTACACCTTC	CASSDRDRVGSYGYTF
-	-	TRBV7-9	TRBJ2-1	TGTGCCAGCAGCTTCGGTCCAGGGCCCTACAATGAGCAGTTCTTC	CASSFGPGPYNEQFF
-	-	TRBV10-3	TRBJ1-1	TGTGCCATCAGATTAGACAGGACGAACACTGAAGCTTTCTTT	CAIRLDRTNTEAFF
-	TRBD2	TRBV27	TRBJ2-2	TGTGCCAGCGCCGGACTAGCGGGGGCCGGGGAGCTGTTTTTT	CASAGLAGAGELFF
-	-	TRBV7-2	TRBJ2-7	TGTGCCAGCAGCTTAGTGGTGGAGAGCTCCTACGAGCAGTACTTC	CASSLVVESSYEQYF
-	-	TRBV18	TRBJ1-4	TGTGCCAGCTCAGATCAGGGTTTTCGGGAAAAACTGTTTTTT	CASSDQGFREKLFF
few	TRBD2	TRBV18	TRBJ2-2	TGTGCCAGCTCAGAGACTAGCGGGAGGAACACCGGGGAGCTGTTTTTT	CASSETSGRNTGELFF
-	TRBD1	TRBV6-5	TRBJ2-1	TGTGCCAGCAGTGGACAGGGGGTATACAATGAGCAGTTCTTC	CASSGQGVYNEQFF
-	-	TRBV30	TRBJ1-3	TGTGCCTGGAGCCGAGGCGGGGGAGGTGGAAACACCATATATTTT	CAWSRGGGGGNTIYF
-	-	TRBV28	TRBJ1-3	TGTGCCAGCAGGCCCCCGGGGTCTGGAAACACCATATATTTT	CASRPPGSGNTIYF
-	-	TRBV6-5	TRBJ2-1	TGTGCCAGCAGTTACTTCTTAGGGAGCTCCTACAATGAGCAGTTCTTC	CASSYFLGSSYNEQFF
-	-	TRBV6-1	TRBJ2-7	TGTGCCAGCACCCCCTCTCGGGGGAGAGCGGGCGAGCAGTACTTC	CASTPSRGRAGEQYF
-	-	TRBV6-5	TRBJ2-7	TGTGCCAGCAGTTATGCACGATCCTACGAGCGGTACTTC	CASSYARSYERYF
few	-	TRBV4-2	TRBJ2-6	TGTGCCAGCAGCCGCTTGGAGGGATCCGGGGCCAACGTCCTGACTTTC	CASSRLEGSGANVLTF